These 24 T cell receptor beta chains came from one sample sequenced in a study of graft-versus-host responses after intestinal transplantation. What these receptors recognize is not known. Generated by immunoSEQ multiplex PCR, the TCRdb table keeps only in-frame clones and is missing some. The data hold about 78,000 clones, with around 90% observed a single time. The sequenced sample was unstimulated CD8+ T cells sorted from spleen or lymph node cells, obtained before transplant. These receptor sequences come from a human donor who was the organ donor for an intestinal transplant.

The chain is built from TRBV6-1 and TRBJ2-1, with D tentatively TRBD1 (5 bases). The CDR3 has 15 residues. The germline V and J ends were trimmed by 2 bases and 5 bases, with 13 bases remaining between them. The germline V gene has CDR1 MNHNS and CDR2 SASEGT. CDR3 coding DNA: TGTGCCAGCAGTGAAACTGTATGGGGCAACAATGAGCAGTTCTTC. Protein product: CASSETVWGNNEQFF.

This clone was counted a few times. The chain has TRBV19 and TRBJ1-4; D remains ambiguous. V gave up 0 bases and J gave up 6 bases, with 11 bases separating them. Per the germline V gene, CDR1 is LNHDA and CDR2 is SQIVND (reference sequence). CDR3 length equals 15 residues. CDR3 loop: CASSIEGQWDEKLFF. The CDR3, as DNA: TGTGCCAGTAGTATAGAAGGGCAGTGGGATGAAAAACTGTTTTTT.

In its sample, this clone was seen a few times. Here the CDR3 DNA reads TGTGCCAGCAGCAATGCCTACGAGCAGTACTTC. Protein: CASSNAYEQYF. This chain connects TRBV27 to TRBJ2-7; no definite D call. The CDR3 covers 11 residues. The V end lost 6 bases, the J end lost 2 bases, and 5 bases lay between the germline ends. Germline V gene sequence: CDR1 MNHEY, CDR2 SMNVEV (reference sequence).

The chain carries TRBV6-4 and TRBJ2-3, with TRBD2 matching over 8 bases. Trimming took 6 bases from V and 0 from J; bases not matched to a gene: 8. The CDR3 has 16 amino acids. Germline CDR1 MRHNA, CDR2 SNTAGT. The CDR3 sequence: CASSFSGDVSTDTQYF. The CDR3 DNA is TGTGCCAGCAGCTTTAGCGGGGACGTAAGCACAGATACGCAGTATTTT.

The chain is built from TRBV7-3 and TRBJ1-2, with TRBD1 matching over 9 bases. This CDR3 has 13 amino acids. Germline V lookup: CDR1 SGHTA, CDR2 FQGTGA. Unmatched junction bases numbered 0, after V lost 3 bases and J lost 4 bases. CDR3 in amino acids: CASSLTGGYGYTF. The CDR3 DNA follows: TGTGCCAGCAGCTTGACAGGGGGCTATGGCTACACCTTC.

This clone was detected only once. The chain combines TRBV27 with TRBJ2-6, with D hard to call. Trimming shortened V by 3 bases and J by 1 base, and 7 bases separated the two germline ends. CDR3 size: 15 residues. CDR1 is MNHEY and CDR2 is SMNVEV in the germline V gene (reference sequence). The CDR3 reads CASSLSLSGANVLTF. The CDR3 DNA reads TGTGCCAGCAGTTTGTCGTTATCTGGGGCCAACGTCCTGACTTTC.

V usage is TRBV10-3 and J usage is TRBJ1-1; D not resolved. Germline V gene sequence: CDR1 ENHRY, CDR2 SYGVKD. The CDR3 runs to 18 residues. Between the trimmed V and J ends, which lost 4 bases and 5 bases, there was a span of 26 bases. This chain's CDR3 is CAISGGIFGKEGLTEAFF. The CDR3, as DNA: TGTGCCATCAGTGGGGGTATATTTGGGAAAGAGGGATTGACTGAAGCTTTCTTT.

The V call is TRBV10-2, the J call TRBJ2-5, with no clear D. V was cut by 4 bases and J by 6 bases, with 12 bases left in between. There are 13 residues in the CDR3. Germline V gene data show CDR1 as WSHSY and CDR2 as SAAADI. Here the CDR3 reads CASSGEEVQTQYF. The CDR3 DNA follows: TGCGCCAGCAGTGGGGAAGAGGTACAGACCCAGTACTTC.

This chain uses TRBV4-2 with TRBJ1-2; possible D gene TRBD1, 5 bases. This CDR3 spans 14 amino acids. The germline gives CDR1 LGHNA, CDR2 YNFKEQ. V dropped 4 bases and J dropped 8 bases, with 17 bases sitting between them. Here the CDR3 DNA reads TGTGCCAGCAGCCCACCAGGGCAGCTAATAGGCTACACCTTC. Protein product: CASSPPGQLIGYTF.

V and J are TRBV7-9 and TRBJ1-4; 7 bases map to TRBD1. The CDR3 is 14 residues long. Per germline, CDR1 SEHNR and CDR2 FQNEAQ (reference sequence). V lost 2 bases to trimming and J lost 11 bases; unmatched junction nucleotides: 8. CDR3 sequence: CASSLRTGTRKLFF. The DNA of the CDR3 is TGTGCCAGCAGCTTAAGGACAGGCACAAGGAAACTGTTTTTT.

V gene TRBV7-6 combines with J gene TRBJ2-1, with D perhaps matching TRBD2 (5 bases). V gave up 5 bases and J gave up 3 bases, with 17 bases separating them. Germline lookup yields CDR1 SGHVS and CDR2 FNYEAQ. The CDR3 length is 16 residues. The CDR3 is CASSPGLSVIYNEQFF. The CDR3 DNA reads TGTGCCAGCAGCCCTGGACTCAGCGTAATCTACAATGAGCAGTTCTTC.

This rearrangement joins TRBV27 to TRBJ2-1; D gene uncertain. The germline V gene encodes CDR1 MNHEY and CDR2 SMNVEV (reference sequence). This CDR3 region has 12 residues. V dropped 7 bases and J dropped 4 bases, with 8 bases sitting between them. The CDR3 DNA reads TGTGCCAGCAAGCTCTCGTACAATGAGCAGTTCTTC. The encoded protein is CASKLSYNEQFF.

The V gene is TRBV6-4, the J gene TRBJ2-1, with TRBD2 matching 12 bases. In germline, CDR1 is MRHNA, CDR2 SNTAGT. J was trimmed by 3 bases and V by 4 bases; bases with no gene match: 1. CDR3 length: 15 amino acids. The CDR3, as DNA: TGTGCCAGCAGTGCTAGCGGGGGGGGCTACAATGAGCAGTTCTTC. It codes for CASSASGGGYNEQFF.

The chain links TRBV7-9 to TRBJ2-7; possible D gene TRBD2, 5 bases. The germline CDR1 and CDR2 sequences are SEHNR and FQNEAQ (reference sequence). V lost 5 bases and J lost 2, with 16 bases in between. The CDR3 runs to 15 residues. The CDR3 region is CASSPWSGVPYEQYF. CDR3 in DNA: TGTGCCAGCAGCCCCTGGTCCGGGGTGCCCTACGAGCAGTACTTC.

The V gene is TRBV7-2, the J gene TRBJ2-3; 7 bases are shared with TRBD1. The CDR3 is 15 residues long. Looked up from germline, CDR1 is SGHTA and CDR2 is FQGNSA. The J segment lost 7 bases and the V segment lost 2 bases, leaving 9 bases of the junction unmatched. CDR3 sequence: CASSLQGEILHTQYF. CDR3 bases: TGTGCCAGCAGCTTACAGGGGGAGATCCTACATACGCAGTATTTT.

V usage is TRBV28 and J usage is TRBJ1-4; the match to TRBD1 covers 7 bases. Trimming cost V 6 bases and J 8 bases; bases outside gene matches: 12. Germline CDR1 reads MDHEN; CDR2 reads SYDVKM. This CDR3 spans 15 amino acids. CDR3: CASRHRQGAYEKLFF. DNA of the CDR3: TGTGCCAGCAGGCATAGACAGGGAGCCTACGAAAAACTGTTTTTT.

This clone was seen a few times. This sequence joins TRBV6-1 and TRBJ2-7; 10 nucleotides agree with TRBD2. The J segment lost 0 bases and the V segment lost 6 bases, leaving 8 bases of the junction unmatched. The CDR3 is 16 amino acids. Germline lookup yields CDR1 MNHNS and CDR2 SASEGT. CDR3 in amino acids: CASSESGGDSSYEQYF. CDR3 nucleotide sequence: TGTGCCAGCAGCGAAAGCGGGGGGGACAGCTCCTACGAGCAGTACTTC.

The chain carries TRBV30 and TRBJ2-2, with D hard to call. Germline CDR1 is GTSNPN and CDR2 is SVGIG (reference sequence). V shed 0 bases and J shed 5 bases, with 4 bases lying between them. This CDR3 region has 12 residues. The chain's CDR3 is CAWSVITGELFF. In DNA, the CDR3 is TGTGCCTGGAGTGTAATAACCGGGGAGCTGTTTTTT.

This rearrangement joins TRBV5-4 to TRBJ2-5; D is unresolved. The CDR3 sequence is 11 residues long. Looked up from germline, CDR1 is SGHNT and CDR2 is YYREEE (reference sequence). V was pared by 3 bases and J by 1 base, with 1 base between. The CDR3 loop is CASSSQETQYF. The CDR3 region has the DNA TGTGCCAGCAGCTCCCAAGAGACCCAGTACTTC.

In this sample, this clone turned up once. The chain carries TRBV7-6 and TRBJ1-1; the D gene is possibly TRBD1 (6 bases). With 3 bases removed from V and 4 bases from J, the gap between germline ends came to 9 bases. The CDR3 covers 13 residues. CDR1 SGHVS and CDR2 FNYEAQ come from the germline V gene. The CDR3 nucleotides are TGTGCCAGCAGCTTGCGGGGGCGCACTGAAGCTTTCTTT. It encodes CASSLRGRTEAFF.

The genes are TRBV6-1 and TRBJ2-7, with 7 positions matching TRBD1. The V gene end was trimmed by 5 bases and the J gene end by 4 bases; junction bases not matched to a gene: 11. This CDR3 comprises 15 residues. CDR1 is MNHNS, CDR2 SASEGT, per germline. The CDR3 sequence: CASSLSTGSVYEQYF. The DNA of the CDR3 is TGTGCCAGCAGTTTATCGACAGGGTCTGTATACGAGCAGTACTTC.

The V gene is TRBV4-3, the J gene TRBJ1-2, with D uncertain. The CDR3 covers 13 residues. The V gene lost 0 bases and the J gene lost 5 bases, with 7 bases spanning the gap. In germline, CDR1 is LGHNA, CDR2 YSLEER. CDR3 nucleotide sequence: TGCGCCAGCAGCCAAGATGCGGGGTATGGCTACACCTTC. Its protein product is CASSQDAGYGYTF.

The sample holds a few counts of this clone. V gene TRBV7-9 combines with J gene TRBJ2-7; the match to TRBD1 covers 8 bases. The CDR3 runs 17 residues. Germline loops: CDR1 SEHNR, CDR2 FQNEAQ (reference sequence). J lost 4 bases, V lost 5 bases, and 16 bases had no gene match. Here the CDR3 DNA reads TGTGCCAGCAGCCCAGGGGGCCTCGGCCGCCACCTTTACGAGCAGTACTTC. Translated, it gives CASSPGGLGRHLYEQYF.

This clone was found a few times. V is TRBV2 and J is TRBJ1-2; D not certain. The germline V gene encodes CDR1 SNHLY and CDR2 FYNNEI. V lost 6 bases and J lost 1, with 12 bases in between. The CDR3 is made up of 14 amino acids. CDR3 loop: CASSDRPSNYGYTF. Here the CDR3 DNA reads TGTGCCAGCAGCGACCGACCGAGTAACTATGGCTACACCTTC.